This section outlines one T cell receptor (beta chain) sequence together with its context. The data are from a study of cytomegalovirus exposure and HLA in healthy donors. CDR1 is SGHAT and CDR2 is FQNNGV in the germline V gene. Trimming stripped 2 bases from V and 2 bases from J, with 9 bases between. This CDR3 region has 14 residues. PCR amplification relied on 60 Vbeta primers (plus 13 Jbeta primers). Authors' methods: Roughly 10 million shared chains were among approximately 80 million unique TCR beta chains counted in a later analysis. Sequencing was performed with immunoSEQ multiplex PCR; in TCRdb, only in-frame clones are kept and a portion is missing. The V and J calls and clone size come from that table; D and trimming were worked out from the DNA. The table lists 65,000 to 90,000 clones, more than 70% of them singletons.

The genes are TRBV11-2 and TRBJ1-2, with D possibly TRBD1 on 6 matching bases. The source material was PBMCs. This receptor was taken from a man aged 55 to 70 in good health and CMV-seronegative. Here the CDR3 DNA reads TGTGCCAGCAGCTTACAGGGGTCAAACTATGGCTACACCTTC. Its protein is CASSLQGSNYGYTF.